This T cell receptor (beta chain) comes out of a study of OX40 agonist ivuxolimab in advanced cancers. About this clone itself: Antigen: not known.

Germline loops: CDR1 SNHLY, CDR2 FYNNEI. V dropped 4 bases and J dropped 0; count of bases not matched to a gene: 12. The CDR3 has 19 amino acids. Method: immunoSEQ multiplex PCR; TCRdb's copy keeps in-frame clones and lacks some. The sample contains over 25,000 clones, 92% of which appear only once. General study points: Averaged across samples, CD8+ T cells carried more expanded clones than CD4+ did. Low normalized T-cell clonal expansion also characterized some of the nonresponders. By week 6 at 0.1 to 3.0 mg/kg, blood CD4+ and CD8+ T cells had expanded clonally. Specificity for antigen went undetermined in the expanded peripheral T cells.

The chain employs TRBV2 and TRBJ2-7; 13 nucleotides agree with TRBD2. This clonotype originated in an adult with an advanced solid tumor such as melanoma, head and neck, liver or kidney cancer. The sample in question was CD4+ or CD8+ T cells sorted from blood, obtained in a trial of the OX40 agonist ivuxolimab. CDR3 sequence (DNA): TGTGCCAGCAGTGGTTTCGGACTAGCGGGAGCGCCCCCCTCCTACGAGCAGTACTTC. The encoded protein is CASSGFGLAGAPPSYEQYF.